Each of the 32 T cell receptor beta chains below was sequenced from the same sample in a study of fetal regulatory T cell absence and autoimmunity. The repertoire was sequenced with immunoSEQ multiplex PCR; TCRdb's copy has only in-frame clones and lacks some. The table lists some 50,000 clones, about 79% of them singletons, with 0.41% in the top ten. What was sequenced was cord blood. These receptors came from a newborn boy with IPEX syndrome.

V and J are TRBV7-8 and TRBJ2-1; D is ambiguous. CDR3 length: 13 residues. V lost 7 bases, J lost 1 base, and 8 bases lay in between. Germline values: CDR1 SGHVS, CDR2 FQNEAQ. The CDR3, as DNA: TGTGCCAGCAACCCGCTTTCCTACAATGAGCAGTTCTTC. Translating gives CASNPLSYNEQFF.

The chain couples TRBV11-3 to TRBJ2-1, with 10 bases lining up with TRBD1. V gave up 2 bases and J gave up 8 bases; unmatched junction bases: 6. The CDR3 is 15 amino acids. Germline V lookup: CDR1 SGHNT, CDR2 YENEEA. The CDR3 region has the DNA TGTGCCAGCAGCTTAAGACAGGGGGCTAGGGATGAGCAGTTCTTC. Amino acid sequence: CASSLRQGARDEQFF.

The CDR3 reads CASSLNRGFLYEQYF. CDR3 bases: TGTGCCAGCAGCTTAAACAGGGGTTTTTTGTACGAGCAGTACTTC. The chain has TRBV11-2 and TRBJ2-7, with TRBD1 matching 7 bases. Germline V gene sequence: CDR1 SGHAT, CDR2 FQNNGV. The CDR3 has 15 amino acids. Germline trimming cut 2 bases from V and 4 bases from J; bases unmatched to any gene: 8.

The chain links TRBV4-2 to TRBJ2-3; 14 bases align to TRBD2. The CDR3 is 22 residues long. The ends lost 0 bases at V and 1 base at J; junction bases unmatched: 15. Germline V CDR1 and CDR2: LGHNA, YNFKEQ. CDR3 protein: CASSQESRPGLAGVGGTDTQYF. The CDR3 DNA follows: TGTGCCAGCAGCCAAGAGAGTAGGCCGGGACTAGCGGGAGTGGGAGGCACAGATACGCAGTATTTT.

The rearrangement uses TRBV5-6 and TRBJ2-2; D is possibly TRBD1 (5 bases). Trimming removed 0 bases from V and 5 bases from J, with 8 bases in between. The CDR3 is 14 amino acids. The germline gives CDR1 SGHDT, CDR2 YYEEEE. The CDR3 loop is CASSLGSGTGELFF. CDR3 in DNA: TGTGCCAGCAGCTTGGGGTCAGGGACCGGGGAGCTGTTTTTT.

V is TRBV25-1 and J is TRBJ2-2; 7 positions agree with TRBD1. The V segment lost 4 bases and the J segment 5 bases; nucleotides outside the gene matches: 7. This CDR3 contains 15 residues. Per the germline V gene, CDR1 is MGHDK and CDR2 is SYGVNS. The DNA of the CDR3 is TGTGCCAGCAGTGCCTACAGGGGTGGAACCGGGGAGCTGTTTTTT. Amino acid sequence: CASSAYRGGTGELFF.

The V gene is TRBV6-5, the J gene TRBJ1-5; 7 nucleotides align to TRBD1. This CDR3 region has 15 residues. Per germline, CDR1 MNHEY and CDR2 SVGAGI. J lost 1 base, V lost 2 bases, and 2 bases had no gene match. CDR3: CASSYPGGSNQPQHF. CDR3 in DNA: TGTGCCAGCAGTTACCCAGGGGGAAGCAATCAGCCCCAGCATTTT.

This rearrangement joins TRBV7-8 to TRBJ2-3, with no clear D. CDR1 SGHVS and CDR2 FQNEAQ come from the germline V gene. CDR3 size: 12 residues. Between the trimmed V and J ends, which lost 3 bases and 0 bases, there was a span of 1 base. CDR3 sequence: CASSFSTDTQYF. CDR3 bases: TGTGCCAGCAGCTTCAGCACAGATACGCAGTATTTT.

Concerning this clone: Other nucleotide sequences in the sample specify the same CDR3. Here the CDR3 reads CAWSVQGNEQFF. DNA for the CDR3: TGTGCCTGGAGTGTACAGGGGAATGAGCAGTTCTTC. The gene calls are TRBV30 and TRBJ2-1, with 7 bases fitting TRBD1. This CDR3 has 12 residues. The germline gives CDR1 GTSNPN, CDR2 SVGIG (reference sequence). The V and J ends lost 0 bases and 7 bases, in that order; junction bases with no gene match: 0.

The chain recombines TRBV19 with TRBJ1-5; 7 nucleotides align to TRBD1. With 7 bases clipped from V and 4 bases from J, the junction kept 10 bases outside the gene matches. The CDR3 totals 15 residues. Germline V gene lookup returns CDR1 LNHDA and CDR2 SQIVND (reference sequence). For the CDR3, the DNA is TGTGCCAGTACTTTCCGGGACAGCGGTAATCAGCCCCAGCATTTT. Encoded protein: CASTFRDSGNQPQHF.

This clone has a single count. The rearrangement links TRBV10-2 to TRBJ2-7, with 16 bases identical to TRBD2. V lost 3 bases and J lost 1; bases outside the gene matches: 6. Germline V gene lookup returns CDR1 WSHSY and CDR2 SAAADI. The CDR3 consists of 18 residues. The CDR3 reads CASSELGLAGGYSYEQYF. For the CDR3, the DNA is TGCGCCAGCAGTGAATTGGGACTAGCGGGGGGGTATTCCTACGAGCAGTACTTC.

In DNA, the CDR3 is TGTGCCAGCTCACCGGGGGATAATCAGCCCCAGCATTTT. Translating it yields CASSPGDNQPQHF. The chain carries TRBV18 and TRBJ1-5; maybe TRBD1 (5 bases). CDR1 KGHSH and CDR2 LQKENI come from the germline V gene. The CDR3 covers 13 residues. V lost 3 bases and J lost 4, with 7 bases in between.

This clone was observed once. CDR3 DNA: TGTGCCAGCAGCTTACGACCCTACAATGAGCAGTTCTTC. This gives the protein CASSLRPYNEQFF. This sequence joins TRBV7-8 and TRBJ2-1; D uncertain. This CDR3 is built from 13 residues. Germline CDR1 reads SGHVS; CDR2 reads FQNEAQ. V lost 2 bases and J 2 bases, leaving 4 bases between the germline ends.

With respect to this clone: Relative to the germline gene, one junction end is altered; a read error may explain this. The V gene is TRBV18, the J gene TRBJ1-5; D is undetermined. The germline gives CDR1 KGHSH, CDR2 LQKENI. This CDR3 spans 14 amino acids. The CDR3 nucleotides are TGTGCCAGCTCGCCACCCTTACAGAATCAGCCCCAGCATTTT. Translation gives CASSPPLQNQPQHF.

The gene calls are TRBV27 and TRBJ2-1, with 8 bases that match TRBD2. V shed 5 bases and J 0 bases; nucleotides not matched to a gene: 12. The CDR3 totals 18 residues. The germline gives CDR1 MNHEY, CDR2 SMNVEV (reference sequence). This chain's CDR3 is CASSLEPGGVSSYNEQFF. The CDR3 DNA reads TGTGCCAGCAGTCTAGAGCCCGGGGGGGTATCCTCCTACAATGAGCAGTTCTTC.

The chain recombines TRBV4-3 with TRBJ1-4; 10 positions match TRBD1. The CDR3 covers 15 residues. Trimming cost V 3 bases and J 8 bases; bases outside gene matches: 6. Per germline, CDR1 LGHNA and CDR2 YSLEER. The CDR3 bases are TGCGCCAGCAGCCAGGGGACAGGGGTTCTCGAAAAACTGTTTTTT. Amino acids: CASSQGTGVLEKLFF.

This CDR3 is CASSAGLPYEQYF. The CDR3 region has the DNA TGTGCCAGCAGTGCGGGACTCCCCTACGAGCAGTACTTC. The genes are TRBV6-5 and TRBJ2-7, with D maybe TRBD2 (6 bases). V was shortened by 5 bases and J by 2 bases, with 10 bases between the two germline ends. The CDR3 is made up of 13 amino acids. Per germline, CDR1 MNHEY and CDR2 SVGAGI.

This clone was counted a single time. CDR3 DNA: TGCGCCAGCAGCCCTTTGACGAGGGGGGGCCGCCCAGATACGCAGTATTTT. Translated, it gives CASSPLTRGGRPDTQYF. This rearrangement joins TRBV4-3 to TRBJ2-3; weak D call: TRBD2 (7 bases). The germline CDR1 and CDR2 sequences are LGHNA and YSLEER. V lost 4 bases to trimming and J lost 4 bases, with 21 bases between them. This CDR3 is 17 amino acids long.

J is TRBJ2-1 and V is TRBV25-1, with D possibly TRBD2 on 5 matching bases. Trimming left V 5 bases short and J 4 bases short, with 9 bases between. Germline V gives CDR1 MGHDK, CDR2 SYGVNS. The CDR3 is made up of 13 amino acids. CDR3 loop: CASSRTSYNEQFF. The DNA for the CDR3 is TGTGCCAGCAGTAGGACTTCTTACAATGAGCAGTTCTTC.

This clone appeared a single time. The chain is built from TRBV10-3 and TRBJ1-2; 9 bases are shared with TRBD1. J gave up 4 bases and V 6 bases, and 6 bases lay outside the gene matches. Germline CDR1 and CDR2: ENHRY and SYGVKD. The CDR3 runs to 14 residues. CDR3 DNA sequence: TGTGCCATCAGACCACAGGGGGCGAGCTATGGCTACACCTTC. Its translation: CAIRPQGASYGYTF.

In DNA, the CDR3 is TGCGCCAGCAGTTGGGGAGAGGACCAAGAGACCCAGTACTTC. Its protein product is CASSWGEDQETQYF. The V and J genes are TRBV10-2 and TRBJ2-5, with a possible D match to TRBD2 (5 bases). Germline values: CDR1 WSHSY, CDR2 SAAADI. Deletions cut 5 bases from V and 0 bases from J, with 10 bases between. This CDR3 has 14 amino acids.

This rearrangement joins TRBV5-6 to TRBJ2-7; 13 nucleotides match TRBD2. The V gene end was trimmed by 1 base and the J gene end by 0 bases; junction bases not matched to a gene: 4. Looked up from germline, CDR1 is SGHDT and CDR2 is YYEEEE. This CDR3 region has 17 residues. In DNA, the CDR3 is TGTGCCAGCAGCTTGATGACTAGCGGGGGGTACTCCTACGAGCAGTACTTC. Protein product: CASSLMTSGGYSYEQYF.

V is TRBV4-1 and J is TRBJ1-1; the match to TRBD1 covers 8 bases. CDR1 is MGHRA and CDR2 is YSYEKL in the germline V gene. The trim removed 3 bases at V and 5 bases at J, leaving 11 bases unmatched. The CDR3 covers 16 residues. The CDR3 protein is CASSQGRQGPLTEAFF. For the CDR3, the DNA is TGCGCCAGCAGCCAGGGCCGACAGGGGCCCCTTACTGAAGCTTTCTTT.

The CDR3: CASSYLTVRNEQFF. The DNA of the CDR3 is TGTGCCAGCAGTTACTTGACTGTTCGCAATGAGCAGTTCTTC. The chain uses TRBV6-5 and TRBJ2-1; D is ambiguous. From germline, CDR1 is MNHEY and CDR2 SVGAGI. The V gene lost 1 base and the J gene lost 6 bases, with 10 bases spanning the gap. This CDR3 region has 14 residues.

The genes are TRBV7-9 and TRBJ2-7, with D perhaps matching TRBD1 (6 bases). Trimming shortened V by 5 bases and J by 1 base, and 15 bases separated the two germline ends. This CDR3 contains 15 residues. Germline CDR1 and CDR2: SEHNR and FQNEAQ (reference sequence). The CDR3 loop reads CASSGGSGPSYEQYF. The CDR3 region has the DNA TGTGCCAGCAGCGGGGGCTCAGGACCTTCCTACGAGCAGTACTTC.

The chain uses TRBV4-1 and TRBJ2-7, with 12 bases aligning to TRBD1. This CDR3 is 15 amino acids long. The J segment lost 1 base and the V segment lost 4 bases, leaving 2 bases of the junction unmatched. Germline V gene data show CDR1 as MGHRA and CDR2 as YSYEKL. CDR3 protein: CASSPGQGASYEQYF. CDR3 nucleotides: TGCGCCAGCAGCCCGGGACAGGGGGCATCCTACGAGCAGTACTTC.

For the CDR3, the DNA is TGTGCCAGCAGCCCCCGGAGATACGAGCAGTACTTC. It is translated as CASSPRRYEQYF. The rearrangement links TRBV7-2 to TRBJ2-7; D is undetermined. V was clipped by 5 bases and J by 4 bases, with 9 bases between them. The CDR3 consists of 12 residues. Per germline, CDR1 SGHTA and CDR2 FQGNSA.

The chain's CDR3 is CAIRTGTSGRYEQYF. The CDR3 bases are TGTGCCATCAGGACCGGGACTAGCGGACGCTACGAGCAGTACTTC. The chain carries TRBV10-3 and TRBJ2-7; 11 bases line up with TRBD2. The germline V gene has CDR1 ENHRY and CDR2 SYGVKD. The junction had 7 bases not matched to a gene; V was cut back by 6 bases and J by 3 bases. This CDR3 region has 15 residues.

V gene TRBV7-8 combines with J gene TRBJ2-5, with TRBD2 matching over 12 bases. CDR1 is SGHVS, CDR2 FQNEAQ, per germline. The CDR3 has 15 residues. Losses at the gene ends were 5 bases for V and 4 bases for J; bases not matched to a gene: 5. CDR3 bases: TGTGCCAGCAGCCTAGGACTAGCGGGGAGAGAGACCCAGTACTTC. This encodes CASSLGLAGRETQYF.

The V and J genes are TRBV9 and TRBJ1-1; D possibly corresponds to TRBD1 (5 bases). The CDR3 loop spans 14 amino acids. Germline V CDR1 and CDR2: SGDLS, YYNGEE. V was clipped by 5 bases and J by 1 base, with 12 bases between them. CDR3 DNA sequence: TGTGCCAGCAGTGTTACTCAGGGGAACACTGAAGCTTTCTTT. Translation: CASSVTQGNTEAFF.

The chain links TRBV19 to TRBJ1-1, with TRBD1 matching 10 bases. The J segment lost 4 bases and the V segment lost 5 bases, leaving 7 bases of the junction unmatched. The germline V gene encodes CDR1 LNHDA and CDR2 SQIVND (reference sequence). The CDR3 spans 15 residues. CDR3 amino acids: CASSPGQGGVTEAFF. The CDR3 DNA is TGTGCCAGTAGTCCCGGACAGGGGGGAGTCACTGAAGCTTTCTTT.

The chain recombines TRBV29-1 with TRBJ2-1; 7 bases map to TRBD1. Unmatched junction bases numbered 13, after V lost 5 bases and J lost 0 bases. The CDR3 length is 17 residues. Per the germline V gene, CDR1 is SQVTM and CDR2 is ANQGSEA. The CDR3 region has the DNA TGCAGCGTTACCGGGACAGTGATTCGGGACTCCTACAATGAGCAGTTCTTC. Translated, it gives CSVTGTVIRDSYNEQFF.